These T cell receptor beta chains were read from a single sample in a study of T-cell reconstitution after alpha-beta-depleted transplantation in children. Each CDR3 protein is one row after TCRdb ran MiXCR on the PCR reads. This sample has roughly 500,000 distinct CDR3 sequences, with approximately 12% found just once. The sequenced sample was PBMCs from the stem cell graft donor, obtained from the stem cell graft. These receptors were obtained from a human donor who donated a stem cell graft to a child with combined immunodeficiency. CDR3s include the opening cysteine and the closing phenylalanine or tryptophan. The D gene is left open where the match is weak. For some rows the clone size is stated as once, few or many, or as a class when expanded; others skip it.

>TRBJ1-5|TRBV15|.|15|.
CATSSMGDSNQPQHF
TGTGCCACCAGCAGTATGGGGGACAGCAATCAGCCCCAGCATTTT
>TRBJ2-7|TRBV7-9|TRBD1|12|many
CASSGTGGEQYF
TGTGCCAGCAGCGGGACAGGGGGCGAGCAGTACTTC
>TRBJ2-7|TRBV7-9|TRBD2|16|.
CASSNIAGGPSYEQYF
TGTGCCAGCAGCAACATAGCGGGAGGTCCTTCCTACGAGCAGTACTTC
>TRBJ1-1|TRBV12-3/TRBV12-4|.|14|many
CASNPRAANTEAFF
TGTGCCAGCAACCCCCGGGCAGCGAACACTGAAGCTTTCTTT
>TRBJ2-5|TRBV9|TRBD2|16|few
CASSVDLGRGQETQYF
TGTGCCAGCAGCGTAGATCTCGGGCGGGGGCAAGAGACCCAGTACTTC
>TRBJ2-7|TRBV7-2|.|16|.
CASSLVGTHLTYEQYF
TGTGCCAGCAGCTTAGTAGGGACCCATCTAACCTACGAGCAGTACTTC
>TRBJ1-1|TRBV18|TRBD1|15|.
CASSLFGQGGTEAFF
TGTGCCAGCTCCCTCTTTGGACAGGGAGGAACTGAAGCTTTCTTT
>TRBJ1-1|TRBV3-1|.|16|.
CASSQVIGQPNTEAFF
TGTGCCAGCAGCCAAGTTATAGGACAGCCGAACACTGAAGCTTTCTTT
>TRBJ2-5|TRBV12-3/TRBV12-4|TRBD1|15|.
CASSFAGTGRGTQYF
TGTGCCAGCAGTTTTGCTGGGACAGGGAGGGGGACCCAGTACTTC
>TRBJ2-5|TRBV28|.|14|many
CASSGPGRKETQYF
TGTGCCAGCAGCGGACCGGGAAGAAAAGAGACCCAGTACTTC
>TRBJ2-7|TRBV10-3|.|15|many
CAISESQAWTYEQYF
TGTGCCATCAGTGAGTCACAGGCTTGGACCTACGAGCAGTACTTC
>TRBJ2-7|TRBV28|TRBD2|15|.
CASRLGLAGSYEQYF
TGTGCCAGCAGACTAGGACTAGCGGGGTCGTACGAGCAGTACTTC
>TRBJ1-2|TRBV7-9|.|15|many
CAGSLALSGLYGYTF
TGTGCCGGCAGCTTAGCGCTGTCAGGGCTCTATGGCTACACCTTC
>TRBJ2-1|TRBV4-3|TRBD2|17|.
CASSPTLLAGGENEQFF
TGCGCCAGCAGCCCTACCCTTCTAGCGGGAGGTGAAAATGAGCAGTTCTTC
>TRBJ2-7|TRBV20-1|.|20|.
CCARATEEKGSPIIIGEQYF
TGCTGTGCTAGAGCCACCGAAGAGAAGGGGAGCCCCATTATTATAGGAGAGCAGTACTTC
>TRBJ2-1|TRBV12-3/TRBV12-4|TRBD2|14|.
CASSPSGRTDEQFF
TGTGCCAGCAGTCCTAGCGGGAGGACTGATGAGCAGTTCTTC
>TRBJ2-7|TRBV12-3/TRBV12-4|TRBD2|15|many
CASSGTSARFYEQYF
TGTGCCAGCAGTGGGACTAGCGCTCGGTTCTACGAGCAGTACTTC
>TRBJ2-7|TRBV6-2/TRBV6-3|.|12|.
CASSEGYYEQYF
TGTGCCAGCAGCGAGGGGTACTACGAGCAGTACTTC
>TRBJ1-1|TRBV6-5|.|16|many
CASRNVGGTRSIEAFF
TGTGCCAGCAGAAACGTAGGGGGGACAAGGAGTATTGAAGCTTTCTTT
>TRBJ2-5|TRBV20-1|TRBD1|14|many
CSAGLRQGRETQYF
TGCAGTGCTGGACTCCGACAGGGTCGAGAGACCCAGTACTTC
>TRBJ2-5|TRBV7-9|.|13|few
CASSLTLQETQYF
TGTGCCAGCAGCTTAACCCTCCAAGAGACCCAGTACTTC
>TRBJ2-2|TRBV19|.|16|.
CASSNTPGQNTGELFF
TGTGCCAGTAGTAACACTCCGGGACAGAACACCGGGGAGCTGTTTTTT
>TRBJ2-1|TRBV29-1|TRBD2|14|.
CSVAFLAGKDEQFF
TGCAGCGTTGCATTTCTAGCGGGTAAGGATGAGCAGTTCTTC
>TRBJ2-4|TRBV4-3|.|13|few
CASSHRDTREEYF
TGCGCCAGCAGCCACCGGGACACCCGAGAAGAGTACTTC
>TRBJ2-5|TRBV4-3|TRBD1|15|.
CASSQGSGQGETQYF
TGCGCCAGCAGCCAAGGCTCGGGACAGGGAGAGACCCAGTACTTC
>TRBJ2-1|TRBV12-3/TRBV12-4|.|18|many
CASSLALIASSSYNEQFF
TGTGCCAGCAGTTTAGCTCTAATCGCGAGCAGCTCCTACAATGAGCAGTTCTTC